A single sample gave rise to the 26 T cell receptor beta chains below, sequenced in a study of T cells in Graves' hyperthyroidism and ophthalmopathy. RNA transcripts served as the template for amplifying TCR beta CDR3 regions. HTBI primers were the set used in a first-round RT-PCR of the TCR CDR3. One entry per CDR3 protein, called by TCRdb with MiXCR from the multiplex PCR reads. The sample has some 300,000 distinct CDR3 sequences, roughly 17% seen once. The specimen was blood. The receptor source for this set is a man aged 25 to 40 with Graves' hyperthyroidism.

This clonotype was seen at least ten times. The rearrangement uses TRBV3-1 and TRBJ2-7, with D hard to call. V was trimmed by 4 bases and J by 2 bases, leaving 12 bases between them. Germline CDR1 LGHDT, CDR2 YNNKEL (reference sequence). This CDR3 has 14 amino acids. The CDR3 protein is CASSRFPGPYEQYF. CDR3 sequence (DNA): TGTGCCAGCAGCCGCTTCCCAGGACCCTACGAGCAGTACTTC.

Many counts were recorded for this clonotype. The chain employs TRBV20-1 and TRBJ2-5; D is uncertain. The V and J ends lost 6 bases and 0 bases respectively, with 14 bases between them. Looked up from germline, CDR1 is DFQATT and CDR2 is SNEGSKA (reference sequence). There are 14 residues in the CDR3. In DNA, the CDR3 is TGCAGTGCCAGGCTGTTGGGATACCAAGAGACCCAGTACTTC. Translation: CSARLLGYQETQYF.

This clonotype was seen more than once but under ten times. Mismatch with germline at one junction end may stem from a read error. V gene TRBV3-1 combines with J gene TRBJ1-5; unclear D gene. The CDR3 loop spans 13 amino acids. Germline V CDR1 and CDR2: LGHDT, YNNKEL (reference sequence). The DNA for the CDR3 is TGTGCCAGCAGCCAAGATCGGTATCAGTCCCAGCATTTT. Amino acid sequence: CASSQDRYQSQHF.

This clonotype was detected ten times or more. The chain links TRBV7-2 to TRBJ2-5, with TRBD2 as a possible D gene (7 bases). Germline loops: CDR1 SGHTA, CDR2 FQGNSA. The germline V and J ends were trimmed by 2 bases and 1 base, with 17 bases remaining between them. The CDR3 length is 17 residues. The CDR3 DNA reads TGTGCCAGCAGCTTACGCCGTTCGGGGGGCTCCCAAGAGACCCAGTACTTC. Its protein is CASSLRRSGGSQETQYF.

The chain is built from TRBV6-1 and TRBJ2-6; 8 positions match TRBD1. Germline assignment: CDR1 MNHNS and CDR2 SASEGT. The length of the CDR3 is 15 residues. The V gene end was trimmed by 8 bases and the J gene end by 2 bases; junction bases not matched to a gene: 5. Written as DNA, the CDR3 is TGTGCCAGCGTAACAGGGGGTGCTGGGGCCAACGTCCTGACTTTC. Protein: CASVTGGAGANVLTF.

Notes on this clonotype: This may stem from a read error, because a much larger clone lies one nucleotide away. J is TRBJ2-1 and V is TRBV5-1, with D possibly TRBD2 on 6 matching bases. The germline CDR1 and CDR2 sequences are SGHRS and YFSETQ. This CDR3 contains 13 residues. The CDR3 here is CASSLGGEREPYF. The CDR3 coding sequence is TGCGCCAGCAGCTTGGGGGGGGAGCGTGAGCCGTACTTC. Supplemented by reference TRBV5-1 and TRBJ2-1, the full variable domain reads KAGVTQTPRYLIKTRGQQVTLSCSPISGHRSVSWYQQTPGQGLQFLFEYFSETQRNKGNFPGRFSGRQFSNSRSEMNVSTLELGDSALYLCASSLGGEREPYFGPGTRLTVL.

The chain couples TRBV4-1 to TRBJ2-3; TRBD2 agrees at 13 bases. Germline CDR1 and CDR2: MGHRA and YSYEKL. V dropped 4 bases and J dropped 4; count of bases not matched to a gene: 8. The CDR3 sequence is 17 residues long. The CDR3 sequence is CASSPHGLAGVSDTQYF. CDR3 nucleotides: TGCGCCAGCAGCCCCCACGGACTAGCGGGAGTTTCAGATACGCAGTATTTT.

The CDR3 is CSVTMGLNEQFF. The CDR3 nucleotides read TGCAGCGTTACGATGGGCTTAAATGAGCAGTTCTTC. V and J are TRBV29-1 and TRBJ2-1; D is unclear. V dropped 5 bases and J dropped 7 bases, with 12 bases sitting between them. Germline CDR1 SQVTM, CDR2 ANQGSEA. This CDR3 comprises 12 residues.

Many counts were recorded for this clonotype. This chain links TRBV5-1 with TRBJ2-7; D is possibly TRBD1 or TRBD2 (6 bases each). Deletions cut 4 bases from V and 3 bases from J, with 20 bases between. The CDR3 runs to 16 residues. Germline assignment: CDR1 SGHRS and CDR2 YFSETQ. The chain's CDR3 is CASSPRSGAIGYEQYF. CDR3 DNA sequence: TGCGCCAGCAGCCCGCGTTCGGGGGCAATCGGCTACGAGCAGTACTTC.

The count of this clonotype is one. The chain joins TRBV5-6 to TRBJ2-1; the match to TRBD2 covers 12 bases. The CDR3 totals 17 residues. Germline CDR1 is SGHDT and CDR2 is YYEEEE. The V and J ends lost 4 bases and 2 bases, in that order; junction bases with no gene match: 7. This chain's CDR3 is CASSGGLAGGPYNEQFF. CDR3 coding DNA: TGTGCCAGCAGCGGGGGACTAGCGGGTGGGCCCTACAATGAGCAGTTCTTC.

This clonotype was observed at least ten times. The DNA of the CDR3 is TGTGCCAGCAGCTTAGTCCTAGCGGGGACCACAGATACGCAGTATTTT. Its protein is CASSLVLAGTTDTQYF. This chain uses TRBV7-2 with TRBJ2-3; 9 bases agree with TRBD2. The CDR3 is 16 amino acids. CDR1 and CDR2 (germline): SGHTA, FQGNSA. J gave up 2 bases and V 1 base, and 4 bases lay outside the gene matches.

This clonotype was counted a few times. The chain couples TRBV4-1 to TRBJ2-7, with a tentative D call TRBD2 (5 bases). Germline-derived CDR1 and CDR2 are MGHRA and YSYEKL. V shed 1 base and J shed 2 bases, with 12 bases lying between them. The CDR3 is 15 amino acids. The CDR3 DNA follows: TGCGCCAGCAGCCAAGGGCTAGCAGATGCCTACGAGCAGTACTTC. As protein: CASSQGLADAYEQYF.

In this sample, this clonotype turned up a few times. The chain uses TRBV29-1 and TRBJ2-2; 7 bases line up with TRBD2. V dropped 5 bases and J dropped 7; count of bases not matched to a gene: 4. CDR1 SQVTM and CDR2 ANQGSEA come from the germline V gene. This CDR3 is 12 amino acids long. For the CDR3, the DNA is TGCAGCGTTCAGGGCGGGAGCGGGGAGCTGTTTTTT. This translates into CSVQGGSGELFF.

This clonotype was counted at least ten times. The CDR3 spells CASSPRTSGVYNEQFF. DNA for the CDR3: TGTGCCAGCAGTCCCCGGACTAGCGGGGTATACAATGAGCAGTTCTTC. This chain uses TRBV6-2 or TRBV6-3 with TRBJ2-1; 12 positions match TRBD2. Unmatched junction bases numbered 6, after V lost 5 bases and J lost 4 bases. This CDR3 spans 16 amino acids. CDR1 MNHEY and CDR2 SVGEGT come from the germline V gene.

The sample holds many counts of this clonotype. This sequence joins TRBV5-1 and TRBJ2-7; 9 bases line up with TRBD2. This CDR3 region has 15 residues. The germline gives CDR1 SGHRS, CDR2 YFSETQ. V was clipped by 5 bases and J by 3 bases; unmatched bases: 9. CDR3 in amino acids: CASRETSGWSYEQYF. As DNA, the CDR3 is TGCGCCAGCAGGGAGACTAGCGGCTGGAGCTACGAGCAGTACTTC. The variable domain in full, completed from reference TRBV5-1 and TRBJ2-7, reads KAGVTQTPRYLIKTRGQQVTLSCSPISGHRSVSWYQQTPGQGLQFLFEYFSETQRNKGNFPGRFSGRQFSNSRSEMNVSTLELGDSALYLCASRETSGWSYEQYFGPGTRLTVT.

This clonotype was detected ten times or more. The V call is TRBV28, the J call TRBJ2-7; no clear D. Between the trimmed V and J ends, which lost 3 bases and 0 bases, there was a span of 3 bases. The germline CDR1 and CDR2 sequences are MDHEN and SYDVKM. This CDR3 spans 12 amino acids. CDR3 residues: CASSFPSYEQYF. The CDR3, as DNA: TGTGCCAGCAGTTTCCCCTCCTACGAGCAGTACTTC.

This clonotype was detected only a few times. This sequence joins TRBV7-9 and TRBJ1-5, with D unclear. Trimming stripped 3 bases from V and 0 bases from J, with 18 bases between. CDR1 and CDR2 from the germline V gene are SEHNR and FQNEAQ (reference sequence). The CDR3 is made up of 18 amino acids. CDR3 region: CASSFWGTEGASNQPQHF. The DNA of the CDR3 is TGTGCCAGCAGCTTTTGGGGAACGGAGGGAGCTAGCAATCAGCCCCAGCATTTT.

The rearrangement links TRBV4-1 to TRBJ1-2, with 8 bases that match TRBD1. Germline values: CDR1 MGHRA, CDR2 YSYEKL. The CDR3 length is 17 residues. V trimming: 1 base; J trimming: 4 bases; junction bases outside the gene matches: 11. In DNA form, the CDR3 reads TGCGCCAGCAGCCAAGTGGCCACCCCCGGGACAGGCTATGGCTACACCTTC. Translated: CASSQVATPGTGYGYTF.

This chain uses TRBV19 with TRBJ1-1; weak D call: TRBD1 (5 bases). Germline V gene sequence: CDR1 LNHDA, CDR2 SQIVND (reference sequence). V was trimmed by 5 bases and J by 9 bases, leaving 13 bases between them. The CDR3 length is 12 residues. The CDR3 sequence: CASSPPGLKAFF. CDR3 nucleotide sequence: TGTGCCAGTAGTCCACCGGGACTGAAAGCTTTCTTT.

As for this clonotype: This could be a read error, since a much larger clone is one nucleotide away. The genes are TRBV13 and TRBJ1-1; perhaps TRBD1 as D (5 bases). The CDR3 is made up of 14 amino acids. The V gene's germline CDR1 is PRHDT and CDR2 FYEKMQ (reference sequence). The CDR3 DNA sequence: TGTGCCAGCAGCCCCAGGCAGGGAGTCGCTGAAGTTTTCTTT. Amino acid sequence: CASSPRQGVAEVFF.

The rearrangement links TRBV30 to TRBJ2-5; no firm D call. V lost 3 bases and J lost 5, with 13 bases in between. The CDR3 runs to 13 residues. Germline CDR1 and CDR2: GTSNPN and SVGIG (reference sequence). The CDR3 here is CAWSLGMRETQYF. CDR3 in DNA: TGTGCCTGGAGCCTAGGGATGCGGGAGACCCAGTACTTC.

Many counts were recorded for this clonotype. V gene TRBV5-4 combines with J gene TRBJ1-2; the D gene is possibly TRBD1 (5 bases). The CDR3 is 15 amino acids. Trimming removed 5 bases at V and 5 bases at J, with 19 bases between. Germline V gene sequence: CDR1 SGHNT, CDR2 YYREEE (reference sequence). The DNA of the CDR3 is TGTGCCAGCAGACGGGTAGGGGACTCCACATATGGCTACACCTTC. Amino acids: CASRRVGDSTYGYTF.

The gene calls are TRBV7-9 and TRBJ2-4; D is ambiguous. The CDR3 contains 15 residues. V lost 5 bases and J 1 base, leaving 12 bases between the germline ends. CDR1 and CDR2 from the germline V gene are SEHNR and FQNEAQ (reference sequence). CDR3 DNA: TGTGCCAGCAGCCCCCCGGCTTTGGCCAAAAACATTCAGTACTTC. Translated, it gives CASSPPALAKNIQYF. The full variable domain, rest sourced from reference TRBV7-9 and TRBJ2-4, is DTGVSQNPRHKITKRGQNVTFRCDPISEHNRLYWYRQTLGQGPEFLTYFQNEAQLEKSRLLSDRFSAERPKGSFSTLEIQRTEQGDSAMYLCASSPPALAKNIQYFGAGTRLSVL.

Concerning this clonotype: A read error is possible here, since a much larger clone lies one base away. This chain's CDR3 is CAASDLWGNQPQHF. The CDR3 bases are TGTGCCGCCAGTGATTTGTGGGGTAATCAGCCCCAGCATTTT. This sequence joins TRBV24-1 and TRBJ1-5, with unresolved D. Germline CDR1 and CDR2: KGHDR and SFDVKD. This CDR3 has 14 residues.

Ten or more counts support this clonotype. The CDR3 coding sequence is TGTGCCAGCAGTATTCAGGGAGAGGGTCAAGGGGAGCTGTTTTTT. This gives the protein CASSIQGEGQGELFF. The chain couples TRBV6-1 to TRBJ2-2; D is possibly TRBD1 or TRBD2 (5 bases each). V was cut by 5 bases and J by 8 bases, with 18 bases left in between. The CDR3 extends over 15 amino acids. Germline loops: CDR1 MNHNS, CDR2 SASEGT.

J is TRBJ1-3 and V is TRBV5-5; no definite D call. V gave up 0 bases and J gave up 5 bases, with 12 bases separating them. CDR3 length: 15 amino acids. Germline loops: CDR1 SGHKS, CDR2 YYEKEE (reference sequence). CDR3 in DNA: TGTGCCAGCAGCTTGGTGTCAGCGGAAAGAAACACCATATATTTT. Its protein is CASSLVSAERNTIYF.